This T cell receptor (beta chain) was sequenced during a study of neurological immune-mediated disorders (dated by TCRdb to between 2018 and 2021). Regarding the research as a whole: Among the roughly 35 multiple sclerosis patients, 31 had relapsing-remitting MS and 3 had secondary progressive MS. The cohort included about 66 subjects: some 15 with HAM/TSP, around 34 with multiple sclerosis, and around 20 healthy controls. Peripheral blood TCR-beta repertoires from patients with HTLV-I-associated myelopathy (HAM/TSP), patients with multiple sclerosis, and healthy controls were compared in the study using UMI-based sequencing. The approximately 99 TCR-beta libraries included longitudinal samples, technical triplicates and paired sorted CD4+ and CD8+ T-cell subsets alongside PBMC samples. What the study reported, not specific to this receptor: No association of the MS cluster with clinical or MRI features was observed, and the need for larger cohorts was stated by the authors. In phylogenetic analysis, the repertoires of 18 of 34 MS patients grouped into a cluster of related CDR3 sequences, which suggests a possible signature at the repertoire level. The highest TCR clonal expansion was observed in HAM/TSP patients, whereas the lowest was observed in MS patients, even when compared with healthy controls. Across subjects, expanded clones never shared an identical CDR3 amino acid sequence, which suggests that the TCR-beta repertoires in every group were private.

In the case of this clonotype: The antigen this receptor binds is unknown. A much more abundant neighbour one base away suggests this may be a read error.

From the germline V gene, CDR1 is SGHRS and CDR2 is YFSETQ. V and J lose 2 bases and 8 bases, and a span of 13 bases separates them. From its cysteine to its phenylalanine, the CDR3 spans 13 amino acids. Only the CDR3 part of the read is kept: 39 bases, read in frame from the first base. cDNA was synthesized by template-switch 5'RACE using a primer carrying a 10-nucleotide random unique molecular identifier by which each TCR transcript was tagged. Each sequencing run produced over 190 million TCR-beta sequences covering 15-18 subjects. Total RNA was extracted with the RNeasy kit. The KAPA Real-time Library Amplification kit was used to amplify TCR-beta VDJ regions with primers for the TCR constant region and the 5'RACE anchor. Sample indexes and Illumina adaptors were added in a first PCR, after which library yield was increased in a second PCR. After Ampure bead purification, the TCR product of roughly 650 bp was size-selected on a 2% E-gel SizeSelection system. Library quality was checked on a Bioanalyzer, concentration was measured with Qubit, and libraries were quantified with the Kapa Library Quantification kit before pooling. An Illumina HiSeq 2500 was used to sequence the libraries paired-end at 2 x 150 bp. To increase sequence diversity, roughly 24-31% phiX was spiked into each library pool. As for the original processing: Quality-filtered reads were processed with the UMI-based MiGEC pipeline, and over 90% of raw TCR sequences were removed by the MiGEC pipeline during error correction. IMGT germline references were used for alignment of VDJ genes, and clonotypes were defined by a unique CDR3 amino acid sequence together with V-J genes. Clonal expansion, Shannon diversity and CDR3 relatedness (CalcPairwiseDistances, ClusterSamples) were evaluated with VDJtools, and phylogenetic trees were built with CLCbio workbench. Clones with at least 8 unique UMIs were defined as expanded, with this threshold being based on coefficient-of-variation modelling across technical triplicates. TCRdb reprocessed the public reads (quality trimming at Q25 with fastp, clone calling with MiXCR) and kept in-frame beta chains. Every entry covers one CDR3 protein and lists the most common genes and DNA from its rows. These V and J calls originate from TCRdb's pipeline instead of the authors' own analysis. The sample table shows approximately 100,000 distinct CDR3 sequences, and 3% to 4% are seen once. The ten top clones hold under 6.5% of the sample.

Unsorted PBMC libraries were generated from 2 million PBMCs stored in RNAlater at -80 °C until RNA extraction. Multiple sclerosis patients were enrolled in a US clinical protocol under which disease progression was evaluated by magnetic resonance imaging. Peripheral blood underwent Ficoll-Hypaque density gradient centrifugation to isolate PBMCs, which were then cryopreserved in liquid nitrogen. Sample: PBMCs. The receptor's source is a woman aged 18-30 years with multiple sclerosis. The receptor chain draws on TRBV5-1 and TRBJ1-1, with the D gene not clear enough to name. The bases are TGCGCCAGCAGCTTTGTTTCTTACAGAGAAGCTTTCTTT. Translation gives CASSFVSYREAFF.